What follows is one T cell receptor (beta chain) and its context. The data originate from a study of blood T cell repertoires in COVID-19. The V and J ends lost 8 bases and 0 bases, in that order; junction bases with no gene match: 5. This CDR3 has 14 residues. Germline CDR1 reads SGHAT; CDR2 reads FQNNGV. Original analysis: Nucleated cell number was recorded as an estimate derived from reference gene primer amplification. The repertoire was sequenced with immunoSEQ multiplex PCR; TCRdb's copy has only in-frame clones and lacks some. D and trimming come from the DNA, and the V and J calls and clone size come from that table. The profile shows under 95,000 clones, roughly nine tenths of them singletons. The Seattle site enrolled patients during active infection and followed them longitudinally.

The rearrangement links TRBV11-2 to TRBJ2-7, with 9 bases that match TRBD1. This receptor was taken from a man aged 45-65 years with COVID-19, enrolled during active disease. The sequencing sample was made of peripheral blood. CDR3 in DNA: TGTGCCAGCGCCACAGGGGGCAGCTCCTACGAGCAGTACTTC. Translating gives CASATGGSSYEQYF.